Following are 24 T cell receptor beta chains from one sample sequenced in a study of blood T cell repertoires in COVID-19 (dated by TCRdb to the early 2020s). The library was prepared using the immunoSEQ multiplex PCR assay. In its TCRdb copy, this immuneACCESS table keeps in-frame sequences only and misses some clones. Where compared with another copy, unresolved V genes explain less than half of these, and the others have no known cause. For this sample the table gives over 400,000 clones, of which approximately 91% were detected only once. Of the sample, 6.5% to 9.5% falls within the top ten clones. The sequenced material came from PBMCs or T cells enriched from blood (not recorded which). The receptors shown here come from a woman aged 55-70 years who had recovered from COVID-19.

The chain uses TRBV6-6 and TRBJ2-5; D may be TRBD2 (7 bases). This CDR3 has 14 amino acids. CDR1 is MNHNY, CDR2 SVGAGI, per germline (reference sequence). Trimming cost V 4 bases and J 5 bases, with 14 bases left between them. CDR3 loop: CASSWGGLGETQYF. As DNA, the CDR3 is TGTGCCAGCAGTTGGGGGGGGCTGGGGGAGACCCAGTACTTC.

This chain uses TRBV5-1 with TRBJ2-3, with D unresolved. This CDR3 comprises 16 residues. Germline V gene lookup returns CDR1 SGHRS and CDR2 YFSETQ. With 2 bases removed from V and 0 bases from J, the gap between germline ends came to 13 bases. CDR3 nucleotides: TGCGCCAGCAGCTTTCAACCTTCTACTAGCACAGATACGCAGTATTTT. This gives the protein CASSFQPSTSTDTQYF.

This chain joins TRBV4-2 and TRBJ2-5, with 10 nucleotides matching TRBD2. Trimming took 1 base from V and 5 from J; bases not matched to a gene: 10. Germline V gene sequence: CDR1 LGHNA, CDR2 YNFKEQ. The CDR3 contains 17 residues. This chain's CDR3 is CASSQGNLAGGRETQYF. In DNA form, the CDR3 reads TGTGCCAGCAGCCAAGGGAATTTAGCGGGGGGAAGGGAGACCCAGTACTTC.

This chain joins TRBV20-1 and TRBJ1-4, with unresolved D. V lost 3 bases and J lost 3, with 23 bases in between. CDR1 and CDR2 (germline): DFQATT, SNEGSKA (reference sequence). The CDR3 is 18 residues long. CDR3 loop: CSASKSGQRGKPNEKLFF. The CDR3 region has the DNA TGCAGTGCTAGTAAATCCGGCCAAAGAGGAAAGCCTAATGAAAAACTGTTTTTT.

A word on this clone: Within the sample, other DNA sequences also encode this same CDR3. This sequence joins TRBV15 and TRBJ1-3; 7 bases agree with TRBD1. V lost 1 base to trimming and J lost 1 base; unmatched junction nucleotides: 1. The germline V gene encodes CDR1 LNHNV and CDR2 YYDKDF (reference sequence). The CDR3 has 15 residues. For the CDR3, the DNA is TGTGCCACCAGCAGAGGGGACAGTTCTGGAAACACCATATATTTT. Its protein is CATSRGDSSGNTIYF.

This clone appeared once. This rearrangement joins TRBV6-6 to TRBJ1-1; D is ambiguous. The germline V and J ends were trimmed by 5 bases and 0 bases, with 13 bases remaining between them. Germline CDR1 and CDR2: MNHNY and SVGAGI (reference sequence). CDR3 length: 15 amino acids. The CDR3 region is CASSREMTLNTEAFF. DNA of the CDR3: TGTGCCAGCAGTCGGGAGATGACCTTGAACACTGAAGCTTTCTTT.

DNA of the CDR3: TGTGCCAGCAGCTTAGAAGTGGGGGGTAGCTATGGCTACACCTTC. Translation gives CASSLEVGGSYGYTF. V is TRBV11-2 and J is TRBJ1-2; D might be TRBD1 (5 bases). V lost 0 bases and J lost 4, with 12 bases in between. The CDR3 consists of 15 residues. Germline CDR1 is SGHAT and CDR2 is FQNNGV.

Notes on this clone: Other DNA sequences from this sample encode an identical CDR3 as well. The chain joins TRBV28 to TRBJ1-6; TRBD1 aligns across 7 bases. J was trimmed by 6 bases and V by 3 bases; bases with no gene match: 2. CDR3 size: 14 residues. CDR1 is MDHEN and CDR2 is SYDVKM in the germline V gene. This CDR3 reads CASSLGQPNSPLHF. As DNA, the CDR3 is TGTGCCAGCAGTTTGGGACAGCCTAATTCACCCCTCCACTTT.

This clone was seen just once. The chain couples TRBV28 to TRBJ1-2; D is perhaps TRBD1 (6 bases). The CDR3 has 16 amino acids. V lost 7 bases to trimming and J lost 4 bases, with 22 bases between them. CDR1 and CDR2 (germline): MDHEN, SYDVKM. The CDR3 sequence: CASTFSGTLARYGYTF. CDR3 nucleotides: TGTGCCAGCACCTTTTCCGGGACACTCGCGCGCTATGGCTACACCTTC.

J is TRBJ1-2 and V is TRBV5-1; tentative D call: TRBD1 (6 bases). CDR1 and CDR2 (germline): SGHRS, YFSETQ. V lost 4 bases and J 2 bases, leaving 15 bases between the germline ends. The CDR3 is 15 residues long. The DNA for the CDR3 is TGCGCCAGCAGCCCATTGGGACACCCCAACTATGGCTACACCTTC. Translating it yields CASSPLGHPNYGYTF.

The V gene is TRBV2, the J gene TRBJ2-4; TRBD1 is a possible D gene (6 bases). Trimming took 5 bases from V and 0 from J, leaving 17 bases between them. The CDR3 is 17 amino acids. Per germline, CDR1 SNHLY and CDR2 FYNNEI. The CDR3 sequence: CASSSTPGVVAKNIQYF. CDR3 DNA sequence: TGTGCCAGCAGTAGTACTCCAGGGGTAGTAGCCAAAAACATTCAGTACTTC.

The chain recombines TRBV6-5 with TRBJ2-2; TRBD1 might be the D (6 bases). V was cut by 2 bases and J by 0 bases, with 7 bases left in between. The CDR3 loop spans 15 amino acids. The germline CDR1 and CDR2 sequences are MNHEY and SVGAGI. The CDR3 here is CASSYDRPNTGELFF. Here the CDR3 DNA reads TGTGCCAGCAGTTACGACAGGCCGAACACCGGGGAGCTGTTTTTT.

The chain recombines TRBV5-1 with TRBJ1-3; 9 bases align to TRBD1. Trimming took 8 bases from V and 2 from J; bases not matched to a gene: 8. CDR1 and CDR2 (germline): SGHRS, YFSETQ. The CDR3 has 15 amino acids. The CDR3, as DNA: TGCGCCAGTCACTCCGGGACAGGGACTGGAAACACCATATATTTT. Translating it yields CASHSGTGTGNTIYF.

CDR3 DNA: TGTGCGACGAGCCGCGGTTGGAGTGGAAACACCATATATTTT. It yields the protein CATSRGWSGNTIYF. The chain has TRBV19 and TRBJ1-3, with D hard to call. The CDR3 consists of 14 residues. The germline gives CDR1 LNHDA, CDR2 SQIVND (reference sequence).

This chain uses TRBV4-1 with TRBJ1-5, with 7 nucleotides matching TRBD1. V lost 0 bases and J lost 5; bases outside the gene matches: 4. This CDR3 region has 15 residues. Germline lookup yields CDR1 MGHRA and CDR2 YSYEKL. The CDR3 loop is CASSQDEGAHQPQHF. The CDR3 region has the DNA TGCGCCAGCAGCCAAGATGAGGGGGCGCATCAGCCCCAGCATTTT.

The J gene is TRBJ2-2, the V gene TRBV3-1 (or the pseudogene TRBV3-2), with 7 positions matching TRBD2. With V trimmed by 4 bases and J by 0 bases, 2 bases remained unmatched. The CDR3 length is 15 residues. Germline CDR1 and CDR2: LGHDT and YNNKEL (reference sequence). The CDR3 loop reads CASSLGGANTGELFF. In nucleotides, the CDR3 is TGTGCCAGCAGCCTGGGGGGGGCGAACACCGGGGAGCTGTTTTTT.

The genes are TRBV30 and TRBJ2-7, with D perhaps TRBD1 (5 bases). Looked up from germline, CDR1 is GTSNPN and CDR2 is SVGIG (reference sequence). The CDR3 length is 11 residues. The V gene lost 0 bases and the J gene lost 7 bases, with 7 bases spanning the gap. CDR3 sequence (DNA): TGTGCCTGGAGTGTAGGGGCTGAGCAGTACTTC. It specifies CAWSVGAEQYF.

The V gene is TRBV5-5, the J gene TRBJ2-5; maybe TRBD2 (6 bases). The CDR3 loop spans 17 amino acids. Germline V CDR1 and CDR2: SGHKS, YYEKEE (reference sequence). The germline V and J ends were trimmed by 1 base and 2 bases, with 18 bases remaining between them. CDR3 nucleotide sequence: TGTGCCAGCAGCTTGAGGGCTGGGACTGCGACACAAGAGACCCAGTACTTC. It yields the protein CASSLRAGTATQETQYF.

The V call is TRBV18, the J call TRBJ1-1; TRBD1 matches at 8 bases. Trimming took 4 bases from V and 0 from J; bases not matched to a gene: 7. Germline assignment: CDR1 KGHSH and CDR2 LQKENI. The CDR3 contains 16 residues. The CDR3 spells CASSHRQGTVNTEAFF. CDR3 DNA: TGTGCCAGCTCACACAGACAGGGGACGGTGAACACTGAAGCTTTCTTT.

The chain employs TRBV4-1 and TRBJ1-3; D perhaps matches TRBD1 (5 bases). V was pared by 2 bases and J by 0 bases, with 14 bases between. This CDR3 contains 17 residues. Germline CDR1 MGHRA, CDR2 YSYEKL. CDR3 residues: CASSQHAGGISGNTIYF. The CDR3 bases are TGCGCCAGCAGCCAACATGCGGGGGGGATCTCTGGAAACACCATATATTTT.

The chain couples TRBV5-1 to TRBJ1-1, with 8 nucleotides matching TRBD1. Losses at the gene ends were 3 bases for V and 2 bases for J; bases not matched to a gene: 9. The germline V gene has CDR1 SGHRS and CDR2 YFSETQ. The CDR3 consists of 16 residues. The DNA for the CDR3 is TGCGCCAGCAGCTCGGGGCCGACAGGGGCCAACACTGAAGCTTTCTTT. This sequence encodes CASSSGPTGANTEAFF.

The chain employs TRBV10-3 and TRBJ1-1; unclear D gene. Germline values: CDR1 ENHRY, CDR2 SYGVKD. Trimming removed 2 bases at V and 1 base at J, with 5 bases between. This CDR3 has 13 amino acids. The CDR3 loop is CAISEGKNTEAFF. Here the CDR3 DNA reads TGTGCCATCAGTGAGGGCAAGAACACTGAAGCTTTCTTT.

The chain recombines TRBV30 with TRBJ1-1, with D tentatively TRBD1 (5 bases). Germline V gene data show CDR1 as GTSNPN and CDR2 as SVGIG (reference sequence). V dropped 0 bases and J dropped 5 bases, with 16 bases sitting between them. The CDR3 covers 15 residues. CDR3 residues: CAWSVGAVIGTEAFF. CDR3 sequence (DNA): TGTGCCTGGAGTGTAGGGGCAGTTATAGGTACTGAAGCTTTCTTT.

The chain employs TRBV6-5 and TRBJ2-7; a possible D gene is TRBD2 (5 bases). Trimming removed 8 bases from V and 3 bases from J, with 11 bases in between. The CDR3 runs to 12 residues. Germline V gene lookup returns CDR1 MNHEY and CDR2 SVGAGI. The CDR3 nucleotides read TGTGCCAGCCGAGAGGGTAACTACGAGCAGTACGTC. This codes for CASREGNYEQYV.